This T cell receptor (beta chain) was identified in a study of blood T cell repertoires in COVID-19. The CDR3 has 16 amino acids. Germline V gives CDR1 LNHDA, CDR2 SQIVND (reference sequence). V lost 5 bases, J lost 0 bases, and 7 bases stayed unmatched. Grouping used clinical history reported by participants in a survey and questionnaire. The table came from immunoSEQ multiplex PCR; TCRdb's copy has only in-frame clones and leaves some out. The data hold 290,000 or so clones, with around nine tenths observed a single time. The sequence was collected from a woman aged 18-35 years who had recovered from COVID-19. Sequenced input: PBMCs or T cells enriched from blood (not recorded which). The chain joins TRBV19 to TRBJ2-7, with 10 bases lining up with TRBD1. This chain's CDR3 is CASSPTRTGGSYEQYF. In DNA, the CDR3 is TGTGCCAGTAGTCCTACCCGGACAGGGGGCTCCTACGAGCAGTACTTC.